Listed below are T cell receptor beta chains from one sample, sequenced in a study of tumor-infiltrating lymphocytes in oesophageal squamous cell carcinoma. TCRdb fed the PCR reads into MiXCR, producing one record per CDR3 protein. There are fewer than 15,000 distinct CDR3 sequences in the sample; about half occur only once, and 12% lies in the top ten. The material sequenced was blood. The source of these receptors is a female donor with esophageal squamous cell carcinoma. Each CDR3 is given with its conserved first and last residue. The D gene is left open where the match is weak. Size is stated for part of the rows, as once, few or many counts, or as a class when the clone is expanded.

abundance	v_gene	d_gene	j_gene	CDR3nt	CDR3aa
-	TRBV6-1	-	TRBJ1-2	TGTGCCAGCAGTGCGCCCAGGGGTCTCGACTATGGCTACGCCTTC	CASSAPRGLDYGYAF
few	TRBV27	-	TRBJ2-1	TGTGCCAGCAGTTTCTCCATAATTCGGGAGCAGTTCTTC	CASSFSIIREQFF
-	TRBV7-3	-	TRBJ1-6	TGTGCCAGCAGCTCCTCCAATAATTCACCCCTCCACTTT	CASSSSNNSPLHF
few	TRBV12-3/TRBV12-4	-	TRBJ2-5	TGTGCCAGCAGCCCCTACCAGACCCAGTACTTC	CASSPYQTQYF
-	TRBV7-6	-	TRBJ2-3	TGTGCCAGCAGCTTAGCGGGACTCACAGATACGCAGTATTTT	CASSLAGLTDTQYF
-	TRBV7-6	-	TRBJ1-1	TGTGCCAGCAGCCCCCCAACAGGGATACCTTTCTTT	CASSPPTGIPFF
-	TRBV7-3	-	TRBJ2-1	TGTGCCAGCAGCTTAGGGCCAGGAGGCAATGAGCAGTTCTTC	CASSLGPGGNEQFF
-	TRBV12-3/TRBV12-4	-	TRBJ2-2	TGTGCCAGCAGTTTCCAAGGGGCGAACACCGGGGAGCTGTTTTTT	CASSFQGANTGELFF
-	TRBV7-8	-	TRBJ1-4	TGTGCCAGCAGCCGGGGGGATCCGGGGGCGTGGGAAAAACTGTTTTTT	CASSRGDPGAWEKLFF
-	TRBV7-2	-	TRBJ2-7	TGTGCCAGCAGCCCCCAAGCGGCCTCCTACAATGAGCAGTACTTC	CASSPQAASYNEQYF
-	TRBV7-8	-	TRBJ2-3	TGTGCCAGCAGCTTACGGGTCGATACGCAGTATTTT	CASSLRVDTQYF
-	TRBV7-3	-	TRBJ2-5	TGTGCCAGCAGCTTATGGTCAGGGCCGCAAGAGACCCAGTACTTC	CASSLWSGPQETQYF
-	TRBV27	TRBD1	TRBJ2-5	TGTGCCAGCAGCCAAACGACAGGGAATCAAGAGACCCAGTACTTC	CASSQTTGNQETQYF
-	TRBV6-8	-	TRBJ2-6	TGTGCCAGCGTGTACTCTGGGGCCAACGTCCTGACTTTC	CASVYSGANVLTF
few	TRBV5-8	-	TRBJ2-5	TGTGCCAGCAGCTTGGCCAGTCAAGAGACCCAGTACTTC	CASSLASQETQYF
few	TRBV7-2	-	TRBJ2-5	TGTGCCAGCAGCTTATCCAGGCAAGAGACCCAGTACTTC	CASSLSRQETQYF
few	TRBV7-3	-	TRBJ2-1	TGTGCCAGCAGCTTGGGGTCCAGATACAATGAGCAGTTCTTC	CASSLGSRYNEQFF
-	TRBV7-2	-	TRBJ2-1	TGTGCCAGCAGCTTAGATGGGTCGACGGGGGTCGGGCAGTTCTTC	CASSLDGSTGVGQFF
-	TRBV7-8	-	TRBJ1-2	TGTGCCAGCAGCTTAGGGACGGGACCTCCATCGGGGGGGGGCTACACCTTC	CASSLGTGPPSGGGYTF
-	TRBV7-2	-	TRBJ2-1	TGTGCCAGCAGCCACGTGGGGAGTCTAGCGTATGAGCAGTTCTTC	CASSHVGSLAYEQFF
-	TRBV7-4	-	TRBJ2-3	TGTGCCAGCAGCCTTATATCGACTACAGATACGCAGTATTTT	CASSLISTTDTQYF
-	TRBV24-1	TRBD2	TRBJ2-7	TGTGCCACCAGTGATTTGGGGACTAGCGGGATTAATGAGCAGTACTTC	CATSDLGTSGINEQYF
-	TRBV7-2	TRBD2	TRBJ2-5	TGTGCCAGCAGCTTAGGGTCTAGCGGGAGGTGGGAGCAGTACTTC	CASSLGSSGRWEQYF
-	TRBV11-2	TRBD1	TRBJ2-7	TGTGCCAGCAGCAGCCGGGACAGCTCCTACAATGAGCAGTACTTC	CASSSRDSSYNEQYF
-	TRBV6-6	-	TRBJ2-1	TGTGCCAGCAAGGGGGGCCATCTGGAGCCAAATGAGCAGTTCTTC	CASKGGHLEPNEQFF
-	TRBV11-3	-	TRBJ2-1	TGTGCCAGCAGCTCAAACAGCTACAATGAGCAGTTCTTC	CASSSNSYNEQFF
-	TRBV7-8	TRBD2	TRBJ2-1	TGTGCCAGCAGCTTAAGAAGGACTAGCGGGAACAATGAGCAGTTCTTC	CASSLRRTSGNNEQFF
-	TRBV12-3/TRBV12-4	TRBD1	TRBJ1-4	TGTGCCAGCAGTCTACAGGGGAGAGTTGAAAAACTGTTTTTT	CASSLQGRVEKLFF
-	TRBV7-2	-	TRBJ2-7	TGTGCCAGCACCGGTTTTCAGGGACCCTCCTACGAGCAGTACTTC	CASTGFQGPSYEQYF
-	TRBV7-2	-	TRBJ2-5	TGTGCCAGCAGCTTAGGACCCCTGCGGCCCGGTGAGACCCAGTACTTC	CASSLGPLRPGETQYF
many	TRBV7-3	-	TRBJ2-1	TGTGCCAGCAGCTTAACGTCTCAAGGCTACAATGAGCAGTTCTTC	CASSLTSQGYNEQFF
-	TRBV20-1	-	TRBJ2-7	TGCAGTGCAAATAGCGGACGGCAGTACTTC	CSANSGRQYF
-	TRBV6-8	-	TRBJ1-4	TGTGCCAGCAGCGCGACAGGACGCGGTGAAAAACTGTTTTTT	CASSATGRGEKLFF
-	TRBV11-1	-	TRBJ2-3	TGTGCCAGCAGCTTTGATTTGGTCTCTACGCAGTATTTT	CASSFDLVSTQYF
-	TRBV7-2	-	TRBJ2-7	TGTGCCAGCAGCTCTACAGGGTCTAGCTCCTACGAGCAGTACTTC	CASSSTGSSSYEQYF
-	TRBV7-9	TRBD1	TRBJ2-1	TGTGCCAGCAGCTCACGACGACAGGGGGATAGGAATGAGCAGTTCTTC	CASSSRRQGDRNEQFF
few	TRBV27	TRBD2	TRBJ2-1	TGTGCCAGCAGTTTAAAGGGACTAGTCTACAATGAGCAGTTCTTC	CASSLKGLVYNEQFF
-	TRBV13	-	TRBJ2-5	TGTGCCAGCAGCTCCGGACAATTCGGGGAGACCCAGTACTTC	CASSSGQFGETQYF
once	TRBV7-6	TRBD2	TRBJ2-3	TGTGCCAGCAGCTTAGCTCGGGAGGGCGTACCTAGCACAGATACGCAGTATTTT	CASSLAREGVPSTDTQYF
-	TRBV11-2	TRBD1	TRBJ1-1	TGTGCCAGCAGCTCGGGACAGCAGAACACTGAAGCTTTCTTT	CASSSGQQNTEAFF
-	TRBV7-2	TRBD1	TRBJ1-4	TGTGCCAGCAGCTTGACAGGGCCTAATGAAAAACTGTTTTTT	CASSLTGPNEKLFF
-	TRBV10-2	TRBD2	TRBJ2-5	TGCGCCAGCAGGACTAGCGGGGGAGAGACCCAGTACTTC	CASRTSGGETQYF
medium-sized	TRBV6-6	TRBD2	TRBJ2-7	TGTGCCAGCAGTTACCCAATTTGGGCTAGCGGGAGTGGTCTCCCTCTCTACGAGCAGTACTTC	CASSYPIWASGSGLPLYEQYF
-	TRBV10-3	-	TRBJ2-6	TGTGCCATCAGTGAGTCGGGGGGGGCGCAAGCCCACGTCCTGACTTTC	CAISESGGAQAHVLTF
-	TRBV7-9	-	TRBJ2-7	TGTGCCAGCAGCTTGCGGGGTTCTTACGAGCAGTACTTC	CASSLRGSYEQYF
-	TRBV7-2	TRBD2	TRBJ2-1	TGTGCCAGCAGCCCCTTTAGGCGGGAGGTGGAGCAGTTCTTC	CASSPFRREVEQFF
-	TRBV10-2	-	TRBJ2-5	TGCGCCAGCACCGGCAGGGTGGGAGAGACCCAGTACTTC	CASTGRVGETQYF
-	TRBV6-6	-	TRBJ1-1	TGTGCCAGCAGTTGGGCCGCGGCTAACACTGAAGCTTTCTTT	CASSWAAANTEAFF
-	TRBV5-5	-	TRBJ1-1	TGTGCCAGCAGCATTGTGAACCCTGTGAACACTGAAGCTTTCTTT	CASSIVNPVNTEAFF
-	TRBV11-2	TRBD2	TRBJ2-3	TGTGCCAGCAGCCTATTGACTAGCTGGAGTACGGATACGCAGTATTTT	CASSLLTSWSTDTQYF
-	TRBV7-2	TRBD1	TRBJ2-1	TGTGCCAGCAGCTCAAACAGGGGGCTGGGCAATGAGCAGTTCTTC	CASSSNRGLGNEQFF
-	TRBV7-3	TRBD2	TRBJ2-1	TGTGCCAGCAGCTTACTCGGGACTAGCGGGAGGGGGGTTGTCAATGAGCAGTTCTTC	CASSLLGTSGRGVVNEQFF